A selection of T cell receptor beta chains follows, all from one sample in a study of blood T cell repertoires in COVID-19. The repertoire was sequenced with immunoSEQ multiplex PCR; TCRdb's copy has only in-frame clones and lacks some. The sample contains about 120,000 clones, 85% to 90% of which appear only once. Sequencing used peripheral blood. These receptors all come from a woman aged 45-60 years with acute or convalescent COVID-19. The CDR3 runs from the conserved cysteine through the conserved F or W. The D gene is left open where the match is weak. Where a row states a size, it is once, few, many or the class of an expanded clone; other rows omit it.

>TRBJ2-5|TRBV21-1|-|-
CASSKGRLAGEKTQYF
TGTGCCAGCAGCAAAGGCCGGCTAGCGGGAGAGAAGACCCAGTACTTC
>TRBJ2-3|TRBV11-3|-|-
CASSLGAGYTDTQYF
TGTGCCAGCAGCTTAGGGGCGGGGTACACAGATACGCAGTATTTT
>TRBJ1-6|TRBV30|-|-
CAWSDMAPHRALNSPLHF
TGTGCCTGGAGCGACATGGCCCCTCACAGGGCTCTTAATTCACCCCTCCACTTT
>TRBJ1-1|TRBV30|-|-
CAWSARGSARTEAFF
TGTGCCTGGAGTGCCCGGGGTTCGGCTAGAACTGAAGCTTTCTTT
>TRBJ1-5|TRBV7-9|TRBD1|few
CASSAQGLSQPQHF
TGTGCCAGCAGCGCACAGGGGCTGTCTCAGCCCCAGCATTTT
>TRBJ1-3|TRBV9|-|-
CASSVGGGSGNTIYF
TGTGCCAGCAGCGTAGGTGGGGGGTCCGGAAACACCATATATTTT
>TRBJ1-6|TRBV30|-|-
CAWNRDYGSPLHF
TGTGCCTGGAACCGGGATTATGGATCACCCCTCCACTTT
>TRBJ1-2|TRBV4-1|-|few
CASSQEGGIGGYTF
TGCGCCAGCAGCCAAGAGGGAGGGATAGGTGGCTACACCTTC
>TRBJ2-3|TRBV19|-|-
CASRTDTTDTQYF
TGTGCCAGTAGGACGGACACCACAGATACGCAGTATTTT
>TRBJ2-2|TRBV3-1/TRBV3-2|-|-
CASSQMAAGELFF
TGTGCCAGCAGCCAAATGGCTGCCGGGGAGCTGTTTTTT
>TRBJ2-3|TRBV10-3|-|-
CAISESPGADTQYF
TGTGCCATCAGTGAGTCTCCGGGAGCAGATACGCAGTATTTT
>TRBJ1-1|TRBV5-1|TRBD1|once
CASSPRQGNTEAFF
TGCGCCAGCAGCCCACGACAGGGTAACACTGAAGCTTTCTTT
>TRBJ2-1|TRBV7-9|TRBD2|few
CASTRGGLNNEQFF
TGTGCCAGCACCCGGGGGGGCCTCAACAATGAGCAGTTCTTC
>TRBJ1-3|TRBV2|-|-
CASSVGLDSGNTIYF
TGTGCCAGCAGTGTTGGACTGGATTCTGGAAACACCATATATTTT
>TRBJ2-5|TRBV7-2|-|-
CASSLPELETQYF
TGTGCCAGCAGCTTACCGGAGCTGGAGACCCAGTACTTC
>TRBJ2-2|TRBV10-3|TRBD2|-
CAITGTSGRGTGELFF
TGTGCCATTACCGGGACTAGCGGGAGGGGCACCGGGGAGCTGTTTTTT
>TRBJ2-2|TRBV19|-|-
CASSTRGRTGELFF
TGTGCCAGTAGTACCAGGGGAAGGACCGGGGAGCTGTTTTTT
>TRBJ1-4|TRBV11-3|TRBD1|-
CASSRQGREKLFF
TGTGCCAGCAGCCGACAGGGCAGGGAAAAACTGTTTTTT
>TRBJ1-2|TRBV18|TRBD1|few
CASSPGTGGNYGYTF
TGTGCCAGCTCACCCGGGACAGGGGGCAACTATGGCTACACCTTC
>TRBJ1-6|TRBV6-5|-|-
CASSPGGGNSPLHF
TGTGCCAGCAGTCCCGGGGGTGGTAATTCACCCCTCCACTTT
>TRBJ2-3|TRBV19|-|-
CASSQIDTQYF
TGTGCCAGTAGCCAGATTGATACGCAGTATTTT
>TRBJ2-4|TRBV5-1|TRBD1|-
CASSLTGGENIQYF
TGCGCCAGCAGCCTGACAGGGGGAGAAAACATTCAGTACTTC
>TRBJ1-2|TRBV11-1|TRBD1|-
CASSPGTGEAYGYTF
TGTGCCAGCAGCCCCGGGACAGGGGAGGCCTATGGCTACACCTTC
>TRBJ1-2|TRBV2|-|-
CASGLAGAYHGYTF
TGTGCCAGCGGTTTAGCGGGGGCATATCATGGCTACACCTTC
>TRBJ1-1|TRBV18|-|-
CASSPWGWRFRLHTEAFF
TGTGCCAGCTCACCCTGGGGTTGGAGGTTTAGGCTTCACACTGAAGCTTTCTTT
>TRBJ1-2|TRBV3-1/TRBV3-2|-|-
CASSQEPNRPNYGYTF
TGTGCCAGCAGCCAAGAGCCCAACAGGCCGAACTATGGCTACACCTTC
>TRBJ2-5|TRBV3-1/TRBV3-2|-|-
CASSQDRAGGRRETQYF
TGTGCCAGCAGCCAAGATCGAGCGGGCGGCCGACGGGAGACCCAGTACTTC
>TRBJ1-6|TRBV19|-|-
CASRRQATSPLHF
TGTGCCAGTAGGCGACAGGCGACATCACCCCTCCACTTT
>TRBJ2-7|TRBV6-1|TRBD2|few
CASSEGAGGPNRQYF
TGTGCCAGCAGTGAAGGAGCGGGAGGGCCGAACAGGCAGTACTTC
>TRBJ2-3|TRBV3-1/TRBV3-2|TRBD2|-
CASSLAGGADTQYF
TGTGCCAGCAGCCTAGCGGGGGGAGCAGATACGCAGTATTTT
>TRBJ2-4|TRBV6-5|-|-
CASNSPLAKNIQYF
TGTGCCAGCAATTCCCCCCTGGCCAAAAACATTCAGTACTTC
>TRBJ2-7|TRBV11-3|-|few
CARTLSYEQYF
TGTGCCAGAACGTTGAGTTACGAGCAGTACTTC
>TRBJ1-5|TRBV10-2|-|-
CASSLQDNQPQHF
TGCGCCAGCAGTCTGCAGGACAATCAGCCCCAGCATTTT
>TRBJ1-2|TRBV11-2|TRBD1|-
CASSSGQVASGYTF
TGTGCCAGCAGCTCGGGACAGGTGGCAAGTGGCTACACCTTC
>TRBJ1-4|TRBV11-2|-|-
CASSFLRRQSEKLFF
TGTGCCAGCAGCTTTCTTAGGCGACAGTCTGAAAAACTGTTTTTT
>TRBJ2-7|TRBV6-4|-|-
CASKWDWLRLYEQYF
TGTGCCAGCAAGTGGGACTGGCTCCGGCTCTACGAGCAGTACTTC
>TRBJ2-1|TRBV5-1|-|-
CASSLGGHNEQFF
TGCGCCAGCAGCTTGGGGGGGCACAATGAGCAGTTCTTC
>TRBJ2-1|TRBV16|TRBD2|few
CASSQSLAGGRNEQFF
TGTGCCAGCAGCCAATCCCTAGCGGGGGGGCGCAATGAGCAGTTCTTC
>TRBJ2-7|TRBV7-9|-|-
CASSLVAGPYEQYF
TGTGCCAGCAGCTTAGTGGCGGGCCCCTACGAGCAGTACTTC
>TRBJ2-1|TRBV10-3|TRBD2|-
CAISGTSGRGGGEQFF
TGTGCCATCAGTGGGACTAGCGGGAGAGGGGGGGGTGAGCAGTTCTTC
>TRBJ1-2|TRBV7-9|-|-
CASSPQAYGYTF
TGTGCCAGCAGCCCCCAGGCCTATGGCTACACCTTC
>TRBJ1-5|TRBV12-5|-|-
CASGLSPDSSLWQPQHF
TGTGCTAGTGGTTTGTCACCAGACAGCTCCCTTTGGCAGCCCCAGCATTTT
>TRBJ1-2|TRBV3-1/TRBV3-2|TRBD1|-
CASSQMNTGGGYTF
TGTGCCAGCAGCCAAATGAACACAGGGGGAGGCTACACCTTC
>TRBJ1-4|TRBV15|-|-
CATSSGRREFEKLFF
TGTGCCACCAGCAGCGGGCGACGGGAATTCGAAAAACTGTTTTTT
>TRBJ1-4|TRBV15|-|-
CATSRDDAGATNEKLFF
TGTGCCACCAGCAGAGATGATGCAGGGGCAACTAATGAAAAACTGTTTTTT
>TRBJ2-3|TRBV19|TRBD2|-
CASRRTRLSTDTQYF
TGTGCCAGCCGACGGACTAGATTGAGCACAGATACGCAGTATTTT